This T cell receptor (beta chain) was retrieved from a study of T cells in Graves' hyperthyroidism and ophthalmopathy (dated 2019 in TCRdb). Broadly, across the study: Peripheral blood samples were taken at the time of initial diagnosis, prior to any treatment. Prospective prediction of ophthalmopathy was tested in an independent validation cohort of about 19 hyperthyroidism patients and roughly 16 patients who later progressed to ophthalmopathy. The 100 or so discovery patients were randomly split 7:3 into training and test sets. According to the paper, TCR Vbeta CDR3 sequencing was carried out on approximately 140 peripheral blood samples, which came from some 41 ophthalmopathy, under 80 hyperthyroidism and roughly 17 progressor patients. A discovery cohort of about a hundred patients, roughly 43 with Graves' ophthalmopathy and more than 55 with stable Graves' hyperthyroidism, was used to find distinguishing TCR V-J signatures. In addition, the study compared T-cell repertoires in thyroid tissue and in blood from 6 or 7 Graves' hyperthyroidism patients. After blood sampling, hyperthyroidism patients were treated with methimazole at a starting dose of 30 mg daily, and ophthalmopathy patients were treated with high-dose intravenous methylprednisolone.

TCR beta CDR3 regions were amplified from RNA transcripts. The TCR CDR3 was subjected to a first round of RT-PCR using the HTBI primer set and the Qiagen OneStep RT-PCR kit. Libraries were constructed in a second round of multiplex PCR, after which size selection and purification were carried out. Sequencing of the libraries was done on an Illumina HiSeq2000 using paired-end 100 bp reads. In the paper's pipeline: SOAPnuke was used to process the raw data, with reads discarded if the reads contained adapters or uncalled bases, had a mean Phred below 15, or lacked an exact constant-primer or identifier match. COPE v1.2.5 was used to merge high-quality paired reads, and clonotypes were defined as unique nucleotide sequences. Clonotypes were aligned to IMGT TRBV, TRBD and TRBJ reference segments using MiTCR v1.1. The analysis included only V-J combinations with a frequency above 0.0001, which together covered over 98% of the repertoires. A TCS score was defined as the ratio between F50 (clonal expansion) and ExV (chaos), using BLOSUM62-based TCRdist between CDR3 peptides within each V-J. Welch's t-statistics and random forest reduced several hundred V-J features to 10 to 15, which were used in a naive Bayes classifier (R e1071). The public reads were run again by TCRdb, first through fastp at Q25 and then through MiXCR, and only productive beta chains were kept. Here each entry gathers all rows of one CDR3 protein and keeps the most common genes and DNA. In this record, the V and J calls reflect TCRdb's handling and not the investigators' own analysis. This sample lists roughly 520,000 distinct CDR3 sequences; approximately 25% were detected once. The ten biggest clones cover 10% to 12% of the sample.

CDR1 and CDR2, per the germline V gene, are MNHEY and SVGAGI. Trimming costs V 4 bases and J 2 bases, and their ends lie 15 bases apart. Its CDR3 holds 16 amino acids, cysteine through phenylalanine. The DNA shown is the 48-base CDR3, in frame from base 1. Ophthalmopathy patients had moderately to severely active disease, with a Clinical Activity Score of 3 or more, a NOSPECS grade of 4 or more, and a disease duration of less than 3 months. Any patient with an uncontrolled infection, another autoimmune disease, pregnancy or lactation was excluded. Diagnoses were established on the basis of clinical symptoms, serum thyroxine and TRAb, thyroid ultrasound, and orbital computed tomography. PBMCs were isolated from about 9 ml of fresh peripheral blood by Ficoll-Paque density gradient centrifugation. Trizol reagent was used to extract total RNA, and RNA quality was then checked on an Agilent 2100 Bioanalyzer.

This clonotype was counted a single time. Its antigen remains unidentified. No base-level quality is on record; no much larger clone is a single base apart. Evidence from a single read is weak. The study at large found these results: In validation, the model predicted progression to ophthalmopathy a median of approximately 6.6 months before onset, with roughly 68% sensitivity and 72.22% specificity. Most expanded thyroid clonotypes (frequency above 0.001) were also detected in blood, a finding suggesting that blood repertoires may reflect thyroid immune responses. No statistical method was used to set the sample size in advance, and investigators knew the group allocation. Ophthalmopathy was separated from stable hyperthyroidism by a 13 V-J signature model, with 85% to 90% sensitivity and approximately 81% specificity obtained in cross-validation and 80%/75% obtained in testing.

The receptor comes from a woman in her 30s with Graves' ophthalmopathy. Sequencing was carried out using blood. The chain is encoded by TRBV6-5 joined to TRBJ1-3; the D gene is not confidently resolved. The CDR3: CASSSVEGITGNTIYF. The base sequence is TGTGCCAGCAGTTCCGTTGAAGGCATAACTGGAAACACCATATATTTT.